The TCR beta chain described here comes from a study of shared clonotypes between healthy human individuals. Study-level information: Serving as donors were two women and a few men, whose ages spanned 18 to 49.

Clones were read by immunoSEQ multiplex PCR, and TCRdb kept only the in-frame ones, dropping some. The data contain about 2.2 million clones, just over 90% of them singletons. The ends lost 3 bases at V and 0 bases at J; junction bases unmatched: 4. From germline, CDR1 is SGHNT and CDR2 YYREEE (reference sequence). This CDR3 contains 15 residues. CD45RO-negative CD8 cells positively selected for CCR7 made up the naive population, which excluded terminally differentiated effector memory CD45RA+ cells. Specimen: naive CD8+ T cells from PBMCs. This clonotype was sampled from a man younger than 35 in good health. Some clones in this sample may be carry-over from other donors' samples. The rearrangement links TRBV5-4 to TRBJ2-3; TRBD2 aligns across 7 bases. CDR3 bases: TGTGCCAGCAGCTATCGGGACTACAGCACAGATACGCAGTATTTT. Residues: CASSYRDYSTDTQYF.